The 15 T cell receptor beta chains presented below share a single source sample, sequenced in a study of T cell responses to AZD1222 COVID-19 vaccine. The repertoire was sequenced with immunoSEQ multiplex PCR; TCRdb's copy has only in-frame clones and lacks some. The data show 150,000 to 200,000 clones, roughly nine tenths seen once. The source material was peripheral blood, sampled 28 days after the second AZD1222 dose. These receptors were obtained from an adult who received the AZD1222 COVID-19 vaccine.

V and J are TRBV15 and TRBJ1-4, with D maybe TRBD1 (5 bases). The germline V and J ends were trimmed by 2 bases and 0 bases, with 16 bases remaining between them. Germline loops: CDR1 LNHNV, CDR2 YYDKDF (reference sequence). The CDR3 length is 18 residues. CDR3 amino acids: CATSRLWGDSATNEKLFF. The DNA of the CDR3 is TGTGCCACCAGCAGACTCTGGGGAGACAGTGCAACTAATGAAAAACTGTTTTTT.

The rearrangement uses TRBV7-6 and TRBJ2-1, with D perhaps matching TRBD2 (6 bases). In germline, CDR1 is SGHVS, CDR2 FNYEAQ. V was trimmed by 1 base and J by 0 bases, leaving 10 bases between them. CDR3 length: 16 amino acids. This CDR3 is CASSLGAGSSYNEQFF. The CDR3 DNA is TGTGCCAGCAGCTTAGGGGCGGGAAGCTCCTACAATGAGCAGTTCTTC. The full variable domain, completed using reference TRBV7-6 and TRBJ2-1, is GAGVSQSPRYKVTKRGQDVALRCDPISGHVSLYWYRQALGQGPEFLTYFNYEAQQDKSGLPNDRFSAERPEGSISTLTIQRTEQRDSAMYRCASSLGAGSSYNEQFFGPGTRLTVL.

CDR3 nucleotide sequence: TGTGCCAGCAGCTCACGGCCCGGGACAGGGGGTGGAGGCTACACCTTC. Translating gives CASSSRPGTGGGGYTF. The rearrangement uses TRBV7-6 and TRBJ1-2, with 11 bases matching TRBD1. Germline V gives CDR1 SGHVS, CDR2 FNYEAQ. The V and J ends lost 4 bases and 8 bases, in that order; junction bases with no gene match: 12. The CDR3 length is 16 residues.

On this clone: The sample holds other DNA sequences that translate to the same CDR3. CDR3 in amino acids: CASSLYLANTEAFF. The DNA for the CDR3 is TGTGCCAGCAGTTTATATCTAGCCAACACTGAAGCTTTCTTT. The chain combines TRBV27 with TRBJ1-1; D is ambiguous. The V end lost 1 base, the J end lost 2 bases, and 8 bases lay between the germline ends. The CDR3 totals 14 residues. CDR1 is MNHEY and CDR2 is SMNVEV in the germline V gene (reference sequence).

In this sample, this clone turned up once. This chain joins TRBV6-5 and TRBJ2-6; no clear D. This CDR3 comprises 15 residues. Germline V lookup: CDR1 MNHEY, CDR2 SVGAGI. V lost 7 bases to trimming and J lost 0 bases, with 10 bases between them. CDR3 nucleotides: TGTGCCAGCACAGAAAATTTCTCTGGGGCCAACGTCCTGACTTTC. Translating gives CASTENFSGANVLTF.

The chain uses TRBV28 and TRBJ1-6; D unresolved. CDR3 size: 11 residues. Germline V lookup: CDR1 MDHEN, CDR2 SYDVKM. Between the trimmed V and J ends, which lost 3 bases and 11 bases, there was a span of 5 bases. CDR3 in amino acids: CASSFLTPLHF. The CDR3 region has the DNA TGTGCCAGCAGTTTTTTAACACCCCTCCACTTT.

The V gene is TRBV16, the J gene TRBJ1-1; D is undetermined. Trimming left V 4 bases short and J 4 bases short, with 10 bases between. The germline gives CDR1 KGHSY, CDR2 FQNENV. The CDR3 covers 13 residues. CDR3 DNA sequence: TGTGCCAGCAGCCCCAGCTTATTCACTGAAGCTTTCTTT. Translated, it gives CASSPSLFTEAFF.

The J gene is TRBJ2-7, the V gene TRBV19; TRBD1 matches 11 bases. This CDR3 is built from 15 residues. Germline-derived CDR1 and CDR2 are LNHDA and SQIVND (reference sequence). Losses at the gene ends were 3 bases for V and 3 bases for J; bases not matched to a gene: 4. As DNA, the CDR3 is TGTGCCAGTAGTATCGGACAGGGGGCCTTCTACGAGCAGTACTTC. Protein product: CASSIGQGAFYEQYF.

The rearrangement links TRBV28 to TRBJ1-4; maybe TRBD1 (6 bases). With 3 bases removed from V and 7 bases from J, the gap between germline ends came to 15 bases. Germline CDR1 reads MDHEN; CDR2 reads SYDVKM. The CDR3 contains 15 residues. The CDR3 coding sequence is TGTGCCAGCAGTTTGGCAGAAGGGGGTGTTGAAAAACTGTTTTTT. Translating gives CASSLAEGGVEKLFF. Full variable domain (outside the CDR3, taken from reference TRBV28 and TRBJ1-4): DVKVTQSSRYLVKRTGEKVFLECVQDMDHENMFWYRQDPGLGLRLIYFSYDVKMKEKGDIPEGYSVSREKKERFSLILESASTNQTSMYLCASSLAEGGVEKLFFGSGTQLSVL.

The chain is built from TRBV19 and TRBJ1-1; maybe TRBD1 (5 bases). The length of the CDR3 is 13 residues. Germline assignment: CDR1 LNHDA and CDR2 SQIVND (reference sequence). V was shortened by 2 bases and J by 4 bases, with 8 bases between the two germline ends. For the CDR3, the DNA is TGTGCCAGTAGTATACCCAGGGTCACTGAAGCTTTCTTT. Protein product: CASSIPRVTEAFF.

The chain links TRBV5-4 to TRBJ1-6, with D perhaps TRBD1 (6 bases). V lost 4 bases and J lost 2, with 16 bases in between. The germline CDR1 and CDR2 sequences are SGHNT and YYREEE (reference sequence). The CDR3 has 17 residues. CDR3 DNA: TGTGCCAGCAGCCTGGGGGCAGGGAGGCCCTATAATTCACCCCTCCACTTT. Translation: CASSLGAGRPYNSPLHF.

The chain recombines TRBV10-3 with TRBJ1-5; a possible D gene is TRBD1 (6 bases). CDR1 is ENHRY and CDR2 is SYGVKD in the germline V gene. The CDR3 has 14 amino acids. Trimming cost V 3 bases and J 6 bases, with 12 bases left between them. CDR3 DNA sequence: TGTGCCATCAGTGAAAGCGGGGGCCTTCAGCCCCAGCATTTT. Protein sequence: CAISESGGLQPQHF.

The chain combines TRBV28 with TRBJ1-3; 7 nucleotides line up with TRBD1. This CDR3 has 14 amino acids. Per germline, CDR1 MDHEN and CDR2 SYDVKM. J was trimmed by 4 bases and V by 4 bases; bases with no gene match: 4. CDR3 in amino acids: CASSSGTVGNTIYF. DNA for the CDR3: TGTGCCAGCAGTTCCGGGACAGTGGGAAACACCATATATTTT.

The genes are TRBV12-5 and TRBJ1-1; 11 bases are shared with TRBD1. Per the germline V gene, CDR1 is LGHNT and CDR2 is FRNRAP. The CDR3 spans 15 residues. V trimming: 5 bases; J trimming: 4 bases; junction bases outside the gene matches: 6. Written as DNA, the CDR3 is TGTGCTAGTGGTGCCGGGACAGGGGGGACCACTGAAGCTTTCTTT. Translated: CASGAGTGGTTEAFF.

The CDR3 here is CASSLGRRGDTQYF. The CDR3 DNA is TGTGCCAGCAGTTTAGGCAGGCGTGGAGATACGCAGTATTTT. The V and J genes are TRBV27 and TRBJ2-3; D gene uncertain. V was cut by 2 bases and J by 5 bases, with 11 bases left in between. Germline V gives CDR1 MNHEY, CDR2 SMNVEV (reference sequence). The length of the CDR3 is 14 residues.